This T cell receptor (beta chain) was profiled in a study of OX40 agonist ivuxolimab in advanced cancers. Profiled with immunoSEQ multiplex PCR; TCRdb holds only in-frame clones, not every one. Of about 40,000 clones listed, approximately 80% were seen once; the top ten hold under 25%. The CDR3 runs to 16 residues. Trimming removed 3 bases from V and 4 bases from J; junction bases left unmatched: 11. Germline V gives CDR1 MDHEN, CDR2 SYDVKM. Sequenced here: CD4+ or CD8+ T cells sorted from blood, sampled in a trial of the OX40 agonist ivuxolimab. The rearrangement uses TRBV28 and TRBJ1-2; 7 bases match TRBD1. The origin of this receptor is an adult with an advanced solid tumor such as melanoma, head and neck, liver or kidney cancer. For the CDR3, the DNA is TGTGCCAGCAGTTTGACCGGGACAGCCCTGATCTATGGCTACACCTTC. Residues: CASSLTGTALIYGYTF.